This T cell receptor (beta chain) was sequenced during a study of T cell responses to AZD1222 COVID-19 vaccine (TCRdb year 2021). For context, the study as a whole: A total of 230 to 250 trial participants underwent TCR sequencing, of whom some 200 had received two doses of AZD1222 and some 25 had received two doses of the MenACWY control vaccine. Trial participants were enrolled by age into 18-55, 56-69 and 70-plus year subgroups, with roughly 160, 29 and 62 TCR-sequenced participants respectively.

What the authors observed across the whole study: Participants were mostly white British, with more females than males. The authors suggested clonal diversity may have been underestimated. Nearly half of unique spike-specific TCRs reportedly recognized epitopes outside regions mutated in the B.1.351 and B.1.1.7 variants. Because no day 14 peak-response samples were available, the repertoires could be characterized only after the peak T cell response. In the small 56-69-year group, the increase in depth fell short of significance, most likely because of low power. A significant rise in spike-specific TCR breadth and depth was observed after two AZD1222 doses relative to day 0 and relative to MenACWY recipients. Conclusions about previously exposed vaccinees are limited because only a handful of AZD1222 recipients were SARS-CoV-2 seropositive at baseline. Vaccine-associated CD4 TCRs spanned the whole spike protein, with dominant responses in regions 160-218 and 743-854.

In this sample, this clone turned up once. Its target antigen remains unknown. Within one base of it there is no much larger clone, and no base qualities were kept. The CDR3 regions of human TCRbeta chains were analyzed by immunosequencing. In the source study's methods: TCRs in the repertoires were matched against a reference library of SARS-CoV-2-specific TCRs that had been generated with the MIRA antigen-specificity platform. Breadth was defined as the fraction of unique TCRs that were SARS-CoV-2-associated, and depth was defined as the fraction of total T cells that were SARS-CoV-2-associated. Using the MIRA data, each spike-specific TCR was mapped to the spike region that the TCR reacts to and placed in a CD4 or CD8 class. Log10-transformed breadth and depth values were compared by one-way ANOVA with Sidak's multiple comparisons tests. Entries here come from immuneACCESS through TCRdb and include only in-frame sequences with V and J called. Some clones fail to appear in such tables; in the studies checked, an unresolved V gene covers under half of the shortfall, and the cause of the remainder is unknown. V, J and clone size derive from that table, while D and trimming were established from the DNA sequence. The table for this sample lists 40,000 to 55,000 clones; 70% to 90% of them were counted only once. 0.95% to 1.2% of the sample lies in the top ten.

V and J lose 5 bases and 6 bases, and a span of 11 bases separates them. The CDR3 covers 13 residues, taking in both the cysteine and the phenylalanine. The kept DNA is CDR3 alone, 39 bases in frame from the first base. For CDR1 and CDR2, the germline V gene lists SGDLS and YYNGEE. The meaning of the sample's time point label: about 28 days (+/-7) after the second vaccine dose. AZD1222 recipients whose second dose came at about 4 weeks and those whose second dose came at about 12 weeks were combined into one group, since spike-specific TCR depth and breadth did not differ between the two schedules. Samples from vaccinated people were obtained from the UK trials COV001 and COV002, which included a single-blind randomized controlled phase 2/3 trial of AZD1222 (ChAdOx1 nCoV-19) in healthy adults. For TCRbeta chain sequencing, PBMC samples were collected from trial participants at day 0 and at day 28 after the second dose.

Sample: peripheral blood, taken 28 days after the second AZD1222 dose. The sequence was obtained from an adult who received the AZD1222 COVID-19 vaccine. This chain joins TRBV9 to TRBJ1-4, with the identity of the D gene unclear. The DNA reads as follows: TGTGCCAGCAGGTCCCGAGGAGATGAAAAACTGTTTTTT. The encoded protein is CASRSRGDEKLFF. With all but the CDR3 taken from the reference TRBV9 and TRBJ1-4 genes, the full variable domain is: DSGVTQTPKHLITATGQRVTLRCSPRSGDLSVYWYQQSLDQGLQFLIQYYNGEERAKGNILERFSAQQFPDLHSELNLSSLELGDSALYFCASRSRGDEKLFFGSGTQLSVL.